This TCR beta chain was recorded in a study of cytomegalovirus exposure and HLA in healthy donors. Note on this clone: Its antigen is unidentified.

Study results and caveats: Analyzed later, association rates of TCRs varied across HLA loci, with DRB1 most and HLA-C fewest. On later analysis, the bulk of CMV-associated TCR beta chains appeared to be HLA-restricted. TCR beta sequences reportedly predicted most subjects' HLA-A and HLA-B alleles accurately.

Trimming pared 4 bases from V and 5 bases from J, leaving 10 bases between. The CDR3 runs 13 residues. Germline CDR1 SGHNT, CDR2 YYREEE (reference sequence). PCR used 60 Vbeta primers and 13 Jbeta primers. Method: immunoSEQ multiplex PCR; TCRdb's copy keeps in-frame clones and lacks some. The data hold about 130,000 clones, with more than 65% observed a single time. The rearrangement joins TRBV5-4 to TRBJ2-1, with unresolved D. The sequenced material came from PBMCs. This TCR was recovered from a woman between 55 and 75 years old in good health and CMV-seropositive. In DNA form, the CDR3 reads TGTGCCAGCAGCGTGGACCTAGACAATGAGCAGTTCTTC. Translated: CASSVDLDNEQFF.